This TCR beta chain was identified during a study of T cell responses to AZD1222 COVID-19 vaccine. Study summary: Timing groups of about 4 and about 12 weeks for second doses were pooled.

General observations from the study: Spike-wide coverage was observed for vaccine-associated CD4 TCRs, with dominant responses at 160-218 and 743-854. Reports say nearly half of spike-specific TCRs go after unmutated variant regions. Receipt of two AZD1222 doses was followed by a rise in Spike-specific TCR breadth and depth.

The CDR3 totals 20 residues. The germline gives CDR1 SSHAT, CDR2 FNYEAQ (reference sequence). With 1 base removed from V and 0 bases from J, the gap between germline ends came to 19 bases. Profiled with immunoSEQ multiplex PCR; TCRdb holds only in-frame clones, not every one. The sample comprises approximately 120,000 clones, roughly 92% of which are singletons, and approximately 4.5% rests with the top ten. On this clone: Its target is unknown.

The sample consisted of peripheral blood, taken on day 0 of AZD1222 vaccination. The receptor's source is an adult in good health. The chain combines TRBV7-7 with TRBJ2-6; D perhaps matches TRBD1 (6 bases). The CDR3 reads CASSLDPDRLYASGANVLTF. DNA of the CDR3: TGTGCCAGCAGCTTAGACCCGGACAGACTTTATGCCTCTGGGGCCAACGTCCTGACTTTC.